A selection of T cell receptor beta chains follows, all from one sample in a study of T cell changes during pregnancy in multiple sclerosis. Assay used: immunoSEQ multiplex PCR; TCRdb lists only in-frame clones, some missing. The sample carries about 80,000 clones, 94% recorded once. The input for sequencing was peripheral blood, taken in the second trimester of pregnancy. The receptor set was obtained from a female donor in good health, enrolled as a control in a pregnancy study. Both conserved end residues are part of each CDR3. The order of the fields is clone size, J gene, D gene, V gene, CDR3 protein, CDR3 DNA. D genes are given only for firm matches. Clone size, where shown, is once, few, many, or a class for clones that have expanded.

clone size: -
J gene: TRBJ2-1
D gene: TRBD2
V gene: TRBV18
CDR3 protein: CASSPSGAGGYNEQFF
CDR3 DNA: TGTGCCAGCTCACCATCGGGAGCGGGAGGCTACAATGAGCAGTTCTTC

clone size: many
J gene: TRBJ2-2
D gene: TRBD1
V gene: TRBV28
CDR3 protein: CASSFMGQGQSTGELFF
CDR3 DNA: TGTGCCAGCAGTTTTATGGGACAGGGACAGAGCACCGGGGAGCTGTTTTTT

clone size: -
J gene: TRBJ2-1
D gene: TRBD1
V gene: TRBV4-1
CDR3 protein: CASSQGDRGLREQFF
CDR3 DNA: TGCGCCAGCAGCCAAGGGGACAGGGGGCTGCGCGAGCAGTTCTTC

clone size: -
J gene: TRBJ2-7
D gene: TRBD2
V gene: TRBV7-2
CDR3 protein: CASSWTSYYEQYF
CDR3 DNA: TGTGCCAGCAGCTGGACTAGCTATTACGAGCAGTACTTC

clone size: -
J gene: TRBJ1-5
D gene: -
V gene: TRBV27
CDR3 protein: CASSTGSNEPQHF
CDR3 DNA: TGTGCCAGCAGTACAGGGTCAAACGAGCCCCAGCATTTT

clone size: -
J gene: TRBJ1-3
D gene: -
V gene: TRBV5-6
CDR3 protein: CASSYISGNTIYF
CDR3 DNA: TGTGCCAGCAGCTATATCTCTGGAAACACCATATATTTT

clone size: -
J gene: TRBJ2-7
D gene: TRBD1
V gene: TRBV5-1
CDR3 protein: CASSPYGQGLNYEQYF
CDR3 DNA: TGCGCCAGCAGCCCTTACGGACAGGGGCTAAACTACGAGCAGTACTTC

clone size: -
J gene: TRBJ2-1
D gene: -
V gene: TRBV10-3
CDR3 protein: CAISDPGTQFYNEQFF
CDR3 DNA: TGTGCCATCAGTGACCCCGGGACTCAATTCTACAATGAGCAGTTCTTC

clone size: -
J gene: TRBJ2-7
D gene: -
V gene: TRBV5-4
CDR3 protein: CASSLSVDYSYEQYF
CDR3 DNA: TGTGCCAGCAGCTTGTCGGTAGACTACTCCTACGAGCAGTACTTC

clone size: -
J gene: TRBJ2-7
D gene: -
V gene: TRBV4-2
CDR3 protein: CASSQFHGSSYEQYF
CDR3 DNA: TGTGCCAGCAGCCAATTTCACGGTAGCTCCTACGAGCAGTACTTC

clone size: once
J gene: TRBJ2-1
D gene: TRBD2
V gene: TRBV4-1
CDR3 protein: CASSQIAGSYNEQFF
CDR3 DNA: TGCGCCAGCAGCCAGATAGCGGGATCCTACAATGAGCAGTTCTTC

clone size: -
J gene: TRBJ2-1
D gene: -
V gene: TRBV6-4
CDR3 protein: CASSLTVDSYNEQFF
CDR3 DNA: TGTGCCAGCAGCCTGACAGTAGACTCCTACAATGAGCAGTTCTTC

clone size: -
J gene: TRBJ2-7
D gene: TRBD2
V gene: TRBV27
CDR3 protein: CASSRRGGEYEQYF
CDR3 DNA: TGTGCCAGCAGTCGCCGGGGGGGGGAATACGAGCAGTACTTC

clone size: -
J gene: TRBJ2-7
D gene: TRBD2
V gene: TRBV6-5
CDR3 protein: CASSSGRGTGYEQYF
CDR3 DNA: TGTGCCAGCAGTAGCGGGAGAGGAACCGGCTACGAGCAGTACTTC

clone size: -
J gene: TRBJ1-5
D gene: TRBD1
V gene: TRBV28
CDR3 protein: CASSLRDSIYSNQPQHF
CDR3 DNA: TGTGCCAGCAGTTTACGGGACAGTATCTATAGCAATCAGCCCCAGCATTTT

clone size: -
J gene: TRBJ2-3
D gene: TRBD1
V gene: TRBV19
CDR3 protein: CASSIDVGQGITDTQYF
CDR3 DNA: TGTGCCAGTAGTATAGACGTGGGACAGGGGATCACAGATACGCAGTATTTT

clone size: -
J gene: TRBJ1-2
D gene: -
V gene: TRBV10-3
CDR3 protein: CAISGANYGYTF
CDR3 DNA: TGTGCCATCAGTGGGGCCAACTATGGCTACACCTTC

clone size: -
J gene: TRBJ1-2
D gene: -
V gene: TRBV7-2
CDR3 protein: CASSLESAAADYGYTF
CDR3 DNA: TGTGCCAGCAGCTTAGAAAGTGCAGCGGCGGACTATGGCTACACCTTC

clone size: once
J gene: TRBJ2-7
D gene: -
V gene: TRBV5-8
CDR3 protein: CASRHRISSYEQYF
CDR3 DNA: TGTGCCAGCAGACACCGTATAAGCTCCTACGAGCAGTACTTC

clone size: -
J gene: TRBJ2-1
D gene: TRBD2
V gene: TRBV7-2
CDR3 protein: CASSLVPGLGGSEQFF
CDR3 DNA: TGTGCCAGCAGCTTAGTTCCGGGACTAGGGGGGAGTGAGCAGTTCTTC

clone size: -
J gene: TRBJ2-2
D gene: -
V gene: TRBV29-1
CDR3 protein: CSVGPGSEDGELFF
CDR3 DNA: TGCAGCGTAGGCCCAGGGTCCGAAGACGGGGAGCTGTTTTTT

clone size: -
J gene: TRBJ1-1
D gene: -
V gene: TRBV14
CDR3 protein: CASSQDREGEAEAFF
CDR3 DNA: TGTGCCAGCAGCCAAGATCGGGAGGGTGAAGCTGAAGCTTTCTTT

clone size: -
J gene: TRBJ2-6
D gene: -
V gene: TRBV4-1
CDR3 protein: CASSQGGGISRGGANVLTF
CDR3 DNA: TGCGCCAGCAGCCAAGGGGGTGGGATCTCCCGGGGGGGGGCCAACGTCCTGACTTTC

clone size: -
J gene: TRBJ2-3
D gene: -
V gene: TRBV7-9
CDR3 protein: CASSGRVSGTDTQYF
CDR3 DNA: TGTGCCAGCAGCGGCAGGGTGAGTGGGACAGATACGCAGTATTTT

clone size: -
J gene: TRBJ1-5
D gene: -
V gene: TRBV2
CDR3 protein: CASSGPGSNQPQHF
CDR3 DNA: TGTGCCAGCAGTGGCCCGGGAAGCAATCAGCCCCAGCATTTT

clone size: -
J gene: TRBJ1-2
D gene: -
V gene: TRBV7-6
CDR3 protein: CASSLRQDYGYTF
CDR3 DNA: TGTGCCAGCAGCTTAAGACAGGACTATGGCTACACCTTC

clone size: -
J gene: TRBJ1-4
D gene: TRBD1
V gene: TRBV7-8
CDR3 protein: CASSARWQGAINEKLFF
CDR3 DNA: TGTGCCAGCAGCGCCAGATGGCAGGGGGCGATTAATGAAAAACTGTTTTTT

clone size: -
J gene: TRBJ1-2
D gene: -
V gene: TRBV28
CDR3 protein: CASSPKLRHHYGYTF
CDR3 DNA: TGTGCCAGCAGTCCAAAGTTGAGGCACCACTATGGCTACACCTTC

clone size: -
J gene: TRBJ2-5
D gene: -
V gene: TRBV28
CDR3 protein: CASSLFPGEQETQYF
CDR3 DNA: TGTGCCAGCAGTTTATTCCCAGGGGAACAAGAGACCCAGTACTTC

clone size: -
J gene: TRBJ2-7
D gene: TRBD2
V gene: TRBV14
CDR3 protein: CASSLQLAGVREQYF
CDR3 DNA: TGTGCCAGCAGCCTCCAACTAGCGGGAGTGAGGGAGCAGTACTTC

clone size: -
J gene: TRBJ2-7
D gene: -
V gene: TRBV6-5
CDR3 protein: CASSYSQGPTYEQYF
CDR3 DNA: TGTGCCAGCAGTTACTCGCAGGGGCCAACCTACGAGCAGTACTTC

clone size: -
J gene: TRBJ2-1
D gene: -
V gene: TRBV28
CDR3 protein: CASSSRGVEQFF
CDR3 DNA: TGTGCCAGCAGTTCCAGGGGGGTTGAGCAGTTCTTC

clone size: -
J gene: TRBJ1-5
D gene: TRBD1
V gene: TRBV28
CDR3 protein: CASKRAGQGSNQPQHF
CDR3 DNA: TGTGCCAGCAAAAGAGCGGGACAGGGTAGCAATCAGCCCCAGCATTTT

clone size: -
J gene: TRBJ2-2
D gene: TRBD1
V gene: TRBV4-2
CDR3 protein: CASSQVPGGNTGELFF
CDR3 DNA: TGTGCCAGCAGCCAAGTCCCAGGGGGGAACACCGGGGAGCTGTTTTTT

clone size: -
J gene: TRBJ2-5
D gene: TRBD1
V gene: TRBV5-5
CDR3 protein: CASRQTRDRQETQYF
CDR3 DNA: TGTGCCAGCAGACAAACCCGGGACAGACAAGAGACCCAGTACTTC

clone size: -
J gene: TRBJ2-7
D gene: -
V gene: TRBV27
CDR3 protein: CASRTEYEQYF
CDR3 DNA: TGTGCCAGCAGGACGGAGTACGAGCAGTACTTC

clone size: -
J gene: TRBJ2-1
D gene: -
V gene: TRBV11-2
CDR3 protein: CASTMSSYNEQFF
CDR3 DNA: TGTGCCAGCACAATGTCCTCCTACAATGAGCAGTTCTTC

clone size: once
J gene: TRBJ1-2
D gene: TRBD1
V gene: TRBV20-1
CDR3 protein: CSASDRGVF
CDR3 DNA: TGCAGTGCTTCGGACAGGGGCGTCTTC

clone size: -
J gene: TRBJ2-2
D gene: -
V gene: TRBV4-1
CDR3 protein: CASSHVRGGQDTGELFF
CDR3 DNA: TGCGCCAGCAGCCATGTCAGGGGGGGACAGGACACCGGGGAGCTGTTTTTT